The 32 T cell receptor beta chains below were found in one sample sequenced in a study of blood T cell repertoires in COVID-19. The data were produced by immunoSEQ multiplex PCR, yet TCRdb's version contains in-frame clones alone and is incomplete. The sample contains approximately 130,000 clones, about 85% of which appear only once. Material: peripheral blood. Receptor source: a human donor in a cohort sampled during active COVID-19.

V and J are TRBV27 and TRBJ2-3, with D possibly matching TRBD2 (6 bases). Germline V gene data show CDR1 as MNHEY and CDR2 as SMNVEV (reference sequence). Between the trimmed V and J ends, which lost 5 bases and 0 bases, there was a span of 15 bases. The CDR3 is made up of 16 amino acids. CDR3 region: CASSQFRGFSTDTQYF. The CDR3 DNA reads TGTGCCAGCAGTCAGTTTCGGGGGTTCAGCACAGATACGCAGTATTTT.

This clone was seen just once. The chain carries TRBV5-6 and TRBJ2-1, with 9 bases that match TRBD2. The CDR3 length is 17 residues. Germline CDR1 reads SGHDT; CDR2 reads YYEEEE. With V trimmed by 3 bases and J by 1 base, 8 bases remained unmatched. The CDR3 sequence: CASSSTDLAGSYNEQFF. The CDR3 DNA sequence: TGTGCCAGCAGCTCTACCGATCTAGCGGGATCCTACAATGAGCAGTTCTTC.

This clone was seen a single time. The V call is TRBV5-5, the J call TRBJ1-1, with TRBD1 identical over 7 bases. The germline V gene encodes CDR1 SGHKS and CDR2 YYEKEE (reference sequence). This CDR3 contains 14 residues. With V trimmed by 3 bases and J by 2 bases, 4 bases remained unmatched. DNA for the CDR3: TGTGCCAGCAGCTGGACAGGACTTAACACTGAAGCTTTCTTT. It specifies CASSWTGLNTEAFF.

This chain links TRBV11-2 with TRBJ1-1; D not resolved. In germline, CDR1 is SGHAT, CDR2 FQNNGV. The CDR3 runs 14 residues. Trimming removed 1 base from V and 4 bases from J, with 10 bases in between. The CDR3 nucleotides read TGTGCCAGCAGCTTAGTTCGTGGCAGCACTGAAGCTTTCTTT. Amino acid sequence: CASSLVRGSTEAFF.

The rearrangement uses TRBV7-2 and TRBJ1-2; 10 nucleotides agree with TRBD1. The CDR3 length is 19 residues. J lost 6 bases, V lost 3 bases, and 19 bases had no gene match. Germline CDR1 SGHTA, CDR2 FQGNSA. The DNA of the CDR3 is TGTGCCAGCAGCTTCCCCGGGACAGGGGCCGCTATGGGCGGGGATGGCTACACCTTC. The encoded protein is CASSFPGTGAAMGGDGYTF.

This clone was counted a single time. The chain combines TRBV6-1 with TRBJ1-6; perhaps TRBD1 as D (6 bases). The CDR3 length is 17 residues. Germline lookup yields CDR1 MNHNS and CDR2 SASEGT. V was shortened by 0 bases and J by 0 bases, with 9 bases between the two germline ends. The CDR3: CASSEAWGRSYNSPLHF. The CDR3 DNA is TGTGCCAGCAGTGAAGCCTGGGGGCGCTCCTATAATTCACCCCTCCACTTT.

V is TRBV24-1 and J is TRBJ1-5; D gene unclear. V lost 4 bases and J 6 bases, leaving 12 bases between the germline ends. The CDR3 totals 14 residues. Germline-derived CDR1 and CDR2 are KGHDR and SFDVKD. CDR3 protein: CATSEGGDRQPQHF. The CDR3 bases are TGTGCCACCAGTGAGGGCGGGGATCGTCAGCCCCAGCATTTT.

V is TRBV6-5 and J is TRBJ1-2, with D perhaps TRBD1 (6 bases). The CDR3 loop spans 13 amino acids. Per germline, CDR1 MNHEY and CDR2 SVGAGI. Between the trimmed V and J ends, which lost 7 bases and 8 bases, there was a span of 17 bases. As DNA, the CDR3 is TGTGCCAGCACCTTGTCAGGGGTCAACGGCTACACCTTC. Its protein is CASTLSGVNGYTF.

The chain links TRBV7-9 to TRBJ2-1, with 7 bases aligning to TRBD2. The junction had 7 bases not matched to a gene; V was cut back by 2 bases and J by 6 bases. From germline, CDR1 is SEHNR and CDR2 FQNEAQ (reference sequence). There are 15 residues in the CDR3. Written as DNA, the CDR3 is TGTGCCAGCAGCTTAAGAGCGGGGTTGGGCAATGAGCAGTTCTTC. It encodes CASSLRAGLGNEQFF.

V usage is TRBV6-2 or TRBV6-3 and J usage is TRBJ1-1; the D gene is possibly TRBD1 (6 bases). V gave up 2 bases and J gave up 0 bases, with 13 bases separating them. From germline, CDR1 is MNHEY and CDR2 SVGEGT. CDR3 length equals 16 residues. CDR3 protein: CASSYEGAGVNTEAFF. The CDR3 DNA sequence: TGTGCCAGCAGTTACGAAGGGGCAGGGGTGAACACTGAAGCTTTCTTT.

The CDR3 sequence: CASRLDRNEQFF. The CDR3 bases are TGTGCCAGCAGGCTAGACCGCAATGAGCAGTTCTTC. The chain employs TRBV28 and TRBJ2-1; D unresolved. The V gene's germline CDR1 is MDHEN and CDR2 SYDVKM. The V gene lost 6 bases and the J gene lost 6 bases, with 9 bases spanning the gap. This CDR3 comprises 12 residues.

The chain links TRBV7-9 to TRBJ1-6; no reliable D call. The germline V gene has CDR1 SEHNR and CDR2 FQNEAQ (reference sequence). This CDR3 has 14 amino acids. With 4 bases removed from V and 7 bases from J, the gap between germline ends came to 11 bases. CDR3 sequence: CASSYRESNSPLHF. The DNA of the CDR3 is TGTGCCAGCAGCTACCGGGAGAGCAATTCACCCCTCCACTTT. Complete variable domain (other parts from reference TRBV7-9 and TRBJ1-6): DTGVSQNPRHKITKRGQNVTFRCDPISEHNRLYWYRQTLGQGPEFLTYFQNEAQLEKSRLLSDRFSAERPKGSFSTLEIQRTEQGDSAMYLCASSYRESNSPLHFGNGTRLTVT.

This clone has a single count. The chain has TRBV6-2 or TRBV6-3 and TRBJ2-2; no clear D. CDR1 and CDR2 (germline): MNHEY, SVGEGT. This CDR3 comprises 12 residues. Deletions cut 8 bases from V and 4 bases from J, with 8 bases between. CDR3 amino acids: CASGFSTGELFF. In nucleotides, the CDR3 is TGTGCCAGCGGTTTTAGCACCGGGGAGCTGTTTTTT.

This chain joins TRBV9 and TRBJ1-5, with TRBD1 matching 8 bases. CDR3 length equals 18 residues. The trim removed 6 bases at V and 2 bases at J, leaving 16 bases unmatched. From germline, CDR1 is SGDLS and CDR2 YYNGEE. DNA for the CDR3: TGTGCCAGCATCACTACGGACAGGGCCCCGTGGGGCAATCAGCCCCAGCATTTT. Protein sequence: CASITTDRAPWGNQPQHF.

This chain's CDR3 is CASSLGRAYNEQFF. CDR3 nucleotide sequence: TGTGCCAGCAGCTTAGGGCGGGCCTACAATGAGCAGTTCTTC. The genes are TRBV7-2 and TRBJ2-1; D is perhaps TRBD2 (5 bases). Germline CDR1 reads SGHTA; CDR2 reads FQGNSA. This CDR3 has 14 residues. V was trimmed by 1 base and J by 2 bases, leaving 6 bases between them.

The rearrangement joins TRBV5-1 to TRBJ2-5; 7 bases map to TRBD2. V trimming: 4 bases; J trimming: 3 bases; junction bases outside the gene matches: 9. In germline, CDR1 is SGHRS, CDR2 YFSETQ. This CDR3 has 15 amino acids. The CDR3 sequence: CASSPTLLAEETQYF. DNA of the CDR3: TGCGCCAGCAGCCCAACCCTTCTAGCGGAAGAGACCCAGTACTTC.

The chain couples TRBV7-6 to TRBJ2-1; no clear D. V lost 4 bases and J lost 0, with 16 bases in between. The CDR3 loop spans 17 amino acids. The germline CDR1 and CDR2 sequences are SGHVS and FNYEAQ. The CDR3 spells CASSSQPAESSYNEQFF. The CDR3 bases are TGTGCCAGCAGCTCTCAACCGGCGGAAAGCTCCTACAATGAGCAGTTCTTC.

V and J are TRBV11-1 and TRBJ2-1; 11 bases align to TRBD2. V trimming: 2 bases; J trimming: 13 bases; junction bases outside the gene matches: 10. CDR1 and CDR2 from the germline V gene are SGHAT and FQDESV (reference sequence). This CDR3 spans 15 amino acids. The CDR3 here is CASSLTPLAGGPQFF. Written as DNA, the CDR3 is TGTGCCAGCAGCTTAACTCCGTTAGCGGGGGGGCCTCAGTTCTTC.

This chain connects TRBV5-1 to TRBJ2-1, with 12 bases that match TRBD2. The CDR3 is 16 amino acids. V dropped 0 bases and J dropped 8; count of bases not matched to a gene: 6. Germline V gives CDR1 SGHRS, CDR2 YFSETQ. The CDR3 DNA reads TGCGCCAGCAGCTTGGCGACTAGCGGGAGTACCGATGAGCAGTTCTTC. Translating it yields CASSLATSGSTDEQFF. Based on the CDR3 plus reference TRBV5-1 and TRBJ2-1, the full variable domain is KAGVTQTPRYLIKTRGQQVTLSCSPISGHRSVSWYQQTPGQGLQFLFEYFSETQRNKGNFPGRFSGRQFSNSRSEMNVSTLELGDSALYLCASSLATSGSTDEQFFGPGTRLTVL.

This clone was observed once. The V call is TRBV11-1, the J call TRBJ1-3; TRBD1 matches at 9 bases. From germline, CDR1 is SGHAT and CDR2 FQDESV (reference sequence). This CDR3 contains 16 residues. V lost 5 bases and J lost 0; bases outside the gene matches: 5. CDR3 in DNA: TGTGCCAGCAGCGTACGGGGACAGGGCTCTGGAAACACCATATATTTT. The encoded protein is CASSVRGQGSGNTIYF.

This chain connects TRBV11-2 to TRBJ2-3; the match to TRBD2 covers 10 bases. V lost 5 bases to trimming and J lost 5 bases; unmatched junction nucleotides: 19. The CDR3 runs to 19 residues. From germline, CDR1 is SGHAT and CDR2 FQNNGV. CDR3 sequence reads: CASSDTVQLAGRPGDTQYF. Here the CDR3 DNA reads TGTGCCAGCAGCGACACCGTCCAACTAGCGGGAAGGCCAGGAGATACGCAGTATTTT.

CDR3 loop: CASSIGRAKADYGYTF. The DNA of the CDR3 is TGTGCCAGTAGTATAGGTAGAGCAAAGGCGGACTATGGCTACACCTTC. The rearrangement joins TRBV19 to TRBJ1-2; the D is unclear. The CDR3 covers 16 residues. Looked up from germline, CDR1 is LNHDA and CDR2 is SQIVND (reference sequence). V was trimmed by 1 base and J by 3 bases, leaving 15 bases between them.

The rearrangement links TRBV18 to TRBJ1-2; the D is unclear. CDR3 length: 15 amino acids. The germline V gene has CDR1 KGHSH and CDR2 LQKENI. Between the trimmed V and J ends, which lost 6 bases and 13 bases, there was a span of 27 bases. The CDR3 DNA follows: TGTGCCAGCTCCCGTACGGTGGAGAATACCTCCCGGGGCACCTTC. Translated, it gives CASSRTVENTSRGTF.

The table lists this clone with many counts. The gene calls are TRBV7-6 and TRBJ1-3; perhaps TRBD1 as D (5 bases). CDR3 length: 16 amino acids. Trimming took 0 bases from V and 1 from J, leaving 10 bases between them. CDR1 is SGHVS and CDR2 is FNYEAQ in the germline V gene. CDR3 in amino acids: CASSLAEGQSGNTIYF. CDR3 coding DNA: TGTGCCAGCAGCTTAGCAGAAGGACAATCTGGAAACACCATATATTTT. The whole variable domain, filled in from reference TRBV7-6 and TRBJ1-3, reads GAGVSQSPRYKVTKRGQDVALRCDPISGHVSLYWYRQALGQGPEFLTYFNYEAQQDKSGLPNDRFSAERPEGSISTLTIQRTEQRDSAMYRCASSLAEGQSGNTIYFGEGSWLTVV.

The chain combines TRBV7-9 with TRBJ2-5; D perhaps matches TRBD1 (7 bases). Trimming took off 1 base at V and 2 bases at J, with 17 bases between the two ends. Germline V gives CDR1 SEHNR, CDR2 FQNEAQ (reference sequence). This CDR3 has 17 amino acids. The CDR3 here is CASSLVAGQIQQETQYF. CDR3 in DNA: TGTGCCAGCAGCTTAGTGGCGGGACAGATCCAACAAGAGACCCAGTACTTC.

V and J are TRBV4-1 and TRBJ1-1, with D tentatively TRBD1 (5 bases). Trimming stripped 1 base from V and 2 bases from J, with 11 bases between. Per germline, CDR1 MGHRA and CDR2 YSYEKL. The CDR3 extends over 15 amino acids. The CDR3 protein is CASSQVPGINTEAFF. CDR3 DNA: TGCGCCAGCAGCCAAGTCCCAGGGATAAACACTGAAGCTTTCTTT.

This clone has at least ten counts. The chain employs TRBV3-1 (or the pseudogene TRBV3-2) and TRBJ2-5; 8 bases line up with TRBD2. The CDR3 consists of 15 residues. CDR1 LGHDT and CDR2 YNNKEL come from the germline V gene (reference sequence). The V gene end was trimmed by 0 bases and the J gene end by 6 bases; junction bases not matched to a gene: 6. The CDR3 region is CASSQEPGGAKTQYF. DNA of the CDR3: TGTGCCAGCAGCCAAGAACCCGGGGGGGCCAAGACCCAGTACTTC.

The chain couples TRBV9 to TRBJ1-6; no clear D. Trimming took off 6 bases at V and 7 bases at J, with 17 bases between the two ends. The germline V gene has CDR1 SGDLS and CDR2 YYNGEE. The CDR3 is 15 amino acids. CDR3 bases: TGTGCCAGCACCCGGGAGCAGGCGACGAATTCACCCCTCCACTTT. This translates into CASTREQATNSPLHF.

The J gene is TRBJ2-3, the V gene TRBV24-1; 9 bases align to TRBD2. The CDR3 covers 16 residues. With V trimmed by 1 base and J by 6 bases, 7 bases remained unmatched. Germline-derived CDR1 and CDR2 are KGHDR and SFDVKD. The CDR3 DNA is TGTGCCACCAGTGATTTTGCTAGCGGGGCTAGGGATACGCAGTATTTT. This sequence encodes CATSDFASGARDTQYF.

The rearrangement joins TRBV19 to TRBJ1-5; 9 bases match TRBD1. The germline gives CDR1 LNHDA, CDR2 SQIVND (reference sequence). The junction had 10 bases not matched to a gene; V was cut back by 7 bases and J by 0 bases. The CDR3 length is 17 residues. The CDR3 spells CASTPTGGPYSNQPQHF. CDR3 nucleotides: TGTGCCAGTACCCCGACAGGGGGGCCTTATAGCAATCAGCCCCAGCATTTT.

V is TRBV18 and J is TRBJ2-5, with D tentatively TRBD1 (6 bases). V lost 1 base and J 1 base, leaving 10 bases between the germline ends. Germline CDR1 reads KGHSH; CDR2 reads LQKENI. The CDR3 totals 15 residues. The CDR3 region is CASSPLFRGQETQYF. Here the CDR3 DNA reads TGTGCCAGCTCACCACTTTTCAGGGGCCAAGAGACCCAGTACTTC.

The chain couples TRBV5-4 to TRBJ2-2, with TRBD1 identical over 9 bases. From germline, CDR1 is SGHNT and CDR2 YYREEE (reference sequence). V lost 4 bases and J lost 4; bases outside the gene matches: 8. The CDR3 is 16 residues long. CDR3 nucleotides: TGTGCCAGCAGCCGTGGGGGACAGGGAGGCACCGGGGAGCTGTTTTTT. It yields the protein CASSRGGQGGTGELFF.